This TCR beta chain was recorded in a study of T cells after yellow fever vaccination. For the study at large: Any fraction with a low cell number was prepared using SMART-Seq v4 Ultra Low Input. Points from the study as a whole: Clones from primary vaccination mostly reappeared after the booster (approximately 95% CD4, around 90% CD8). CD4 and CD8 compartments shared a small share of clonotypes.

Production of TCR cDNA was by 5'RACE template switching, which also added a universal primer site and UMIs. TCRdb re-derived calls from the 5' RACE reads in MiXCR, one entry per CDR3 protein. The sample shows about 580,000 distinct CDR3 sequences, less than 20% of them seen only once. This clonotype has a handful of counts. Its antigen is unidentified. V trimming: 4 bases; J trimming: 8 bases; junction bases outside the gene matches: 1. The CDR3 is 13 residues long. Germline CDR1 is LNHDA and CDR2 is SQIVND (reference sequence). The source material was PBMCs, sampled around 5 days after the first yellow fever vaccination. V gene TRBV19 combines with J gene TRBJ1-6, with 8 bases aligning to TRBD1. The sequence was collected from a man aged 18-30 years who received the YFV17D yellow fever vaccine. Here the CDR3 DNA reads TGTGCCAGTAGTAAGACAGGGGATTCACCCCTCCACTTT. Translating gives CASSKTGDSPLHF.